This T cell receptor (beta chain) was retrieved from a study of OX40 agonist ivuxolimab in advanced cancers. Looking at the study overall: Ivuxolimab was a fully human IgG2 agonistic monoclonal antibody targeting the costimulatory receptor OX40 (CD134). Intravenous ivuxolimab was administered to patients every 2 weeks at six dose levels: 0.01, 0.1, 0.3, 1.5, 3 and 10 mg/kg. Of the 50 to 55 dose-escalation patients, hepatocellular carcinoma was present in about 20, melanoma in about 15, renal cell carcinoma in 9 and head and neck cancer in 9. The dose-escalation cohort was almost 85% male with a mean age of roughly 60 years, ranging from roughly 23 to 85. Patients were allowed to have had prior anti-PD-1, anti-PD-L1 or anti-CTLA-4 therapy, and around 40% of the dose-escalation patients had previously received checkpoint inhibitors. Partial responses were achieved by three dose-escalation patients, of whom one had hepatocellular carcinoma and two had cutaneous melanoma. The point of sequencing TCRbeta in the periphery was to test whether ivuxolimab changed TCR sequence diversity and drove clonal T-cell expansion. The paper describes the monotherapy dose-escalation part (N of about 52 patients) of the phase I trial of ivuxolimab.

The trial excluded patients who had a history of autoimmune disease or were on systemic immunosuppression. Peripheral blood for TCR sequencing was collected from all dose cohorts at baseline, on cycle 4 day 1, and on cycle 7 day 1. The samples were taken from a phase I, first-in-human, multicenter, open-label dose-escalation trial of ivuxolimab. Adults with locally advanced or metastatic melanoma, renal cell carcinoma, hepatocellular carcinoma or head and neck squamous cell carcinoma were enrolled in the trial. Before TCR sequencing, CD4+ and CD8+ T cells were separately sorted from peripheral blood. With respect to this clone: Its antigen is not yet known. No clone much larger than this one lies a single base away; base qualities are absent.

For sequencing of the TCRbeta CDR3 region, genomic DNA was extracted from the sorted cells. The immunoSEQ Assay was used to sequence the TCRbeta CDR3 regions. Imported from immuneACCESS, the table was reduced by TCRdb to in-frame sequences with V and J called. These copies leave out some clones; in studies compared against another copy, an unresolved V gene accounts for under half, and the cause of the remainder is not known. The table for this sample lists over 20,000 clones; 77% of them were counted only once. The ten largest make up around 19% of the sample. Study-level results and caveats: Low levels of normalized T-cell clonal expansion were also seen in some nonresponding patients. At doses of 0.1 to 3.0 mg/kg, clonal expansion of both CD4+ and CD8+ blood T cells was observed from baseline to week 6. Antigen specificity was not determined for the clonally expanded peripheral T cells. Partial responders in the 0.1-3.0 mg/kg groups had among the lowest normalized peripheral clonal expansion, especially among CD8+ T cells. After ivuxolimab, expanded clones were on average more numerous among CD8+ T cells than among CD4+ T cells.

The sequence was obtained from an adult with an advanced solid tumor such as melanoma, head and neck, liver or kidney cancer. Here the sequenced sample was CD4+ or CD8+ T cells sorted from blood, taken in a trial of the OX40 agonist ivuxolimab.

The CDR3 sequence is CAWSGQGDSKNIQYF. The base sequence is TGTGCCTGGAGCGGACAGGGGGACTCCAAAAACATTCAGTACTTC. Rearrangement joined TRBV30 to TRBJ2-4; 10 central bases correspond to TRBD1. The germline V gene (reference sequence) yields GTSNPN for CDR1 and SVGIG for CDR2. V is trimmed back by 3 bases and J by 2 bases, and the junction contains 4 bases that no gene match accounts for. Including cysteine and phenylalanine, the CDR3 has 15 amino acids. The DNA shown is the 45-base CDR3, in frame from base 1.